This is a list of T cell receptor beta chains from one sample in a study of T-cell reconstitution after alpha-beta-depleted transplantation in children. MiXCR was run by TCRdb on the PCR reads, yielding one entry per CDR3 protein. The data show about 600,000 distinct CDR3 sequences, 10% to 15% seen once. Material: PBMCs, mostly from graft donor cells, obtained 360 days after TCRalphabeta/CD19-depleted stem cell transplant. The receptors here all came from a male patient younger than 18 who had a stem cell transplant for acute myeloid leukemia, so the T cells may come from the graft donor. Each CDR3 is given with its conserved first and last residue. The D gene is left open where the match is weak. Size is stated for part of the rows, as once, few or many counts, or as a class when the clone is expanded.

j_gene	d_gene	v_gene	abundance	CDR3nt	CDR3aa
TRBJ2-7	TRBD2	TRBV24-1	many	TGTGCCACCAGTGATTTGACTAGCGGGGGCAACGAGCAGTACTTC	CATSDLTSGGNEQYF
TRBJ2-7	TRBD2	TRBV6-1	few	TGTGCCAGCGTCTTCGGCGGGAGTGCATACGAGCAGTACTTC	CASVFGGSAYEQYF
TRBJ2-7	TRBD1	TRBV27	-	TGTGCCAGCAGTCTGGGGACAGGGAGGTCCTACGAGCAGTACTTC	CASSLGTGRSYEQYF
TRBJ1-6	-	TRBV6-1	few	TGTGCCAGCAGTAGGGAACTCGGCTCCTATAATTCACCCCTCCACTTT	CASSRELGSYNSPLHF
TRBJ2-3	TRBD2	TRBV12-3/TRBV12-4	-	TGTGCCAGCAGCGAAAGCGGGAGGACAGATACGCAGTATTTT	CASSESGRTDTQYF
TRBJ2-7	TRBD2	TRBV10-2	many	TGCGCCAGCAGCCTGACTAGCGGGGGGTACTACGAGCAGTACTTC	CASSLTSGGYYEQYF
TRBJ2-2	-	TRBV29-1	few	TGCAGCGCTCTGGGGCCGAACACCGGGGAGCTGTTTTTT	CSALGPNTGELFF
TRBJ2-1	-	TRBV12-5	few	TGTGCTAGTGCCCAAAGCGGAACTTCCTACAATGAGCAGTTCTTC	CASAQSGTSYNEQFF
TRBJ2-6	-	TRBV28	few	TGTGCCAGCAGTTTAGGGGGCGTGAGCTCTGGGGCCAACGTCCTGACTTTC	CASSLGGVSSGANVLTF
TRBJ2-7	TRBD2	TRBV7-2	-	TGTGCCAGCAGCTGGACTAGCACCTACGAGCAGTACTTC	CASSWTSTYEQYF
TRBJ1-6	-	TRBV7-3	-	TGTGCCAGCAGCTTACAGGGTGGTTCACCCCTCCACTTT	CASSLQGGSPLHF
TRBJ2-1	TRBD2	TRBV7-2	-	TGTGCCAGCAGCTTAGCGGCACTAGCGGGAGAGCAGTTCTTC	CASSLAALAGEQFF
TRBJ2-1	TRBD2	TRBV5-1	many	TGCGCCAGCAGCACCCAGCGGGAGGGCCTGCGGAATGAGCAGTTCTTC	CASSTQREGLRNEQFF
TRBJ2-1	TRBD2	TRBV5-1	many	TGCGCCAGCAGCTCGGGACTAGGGCCCTACAATGAGCAGTTCTTC	CASSSGLGPYNEQFF
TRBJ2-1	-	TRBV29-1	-	TGCAGCGTTGAGGGTGACCCACACGCGCCTAAATACTACAATGAGCAGTTCTTC	CSVEGDPHAPKYYNEQFF
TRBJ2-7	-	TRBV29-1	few	TGCAGCGTTGGCAGAACACCATACGAGCAGTACTTC	CSVGRTPYEQYF
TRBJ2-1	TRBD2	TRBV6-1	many	TGTGCCAGCAGTGATAGGGCTAGCGGGAGGCTGGCCTACAATGAGCAGTTCTTC	CASSDRASGRLAYNEQFF
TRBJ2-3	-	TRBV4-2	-	TGTGCCAGCAGCCAAGAAGTACCTACAGATACGCAGTATTTT	CASSQEVPTDTQYF
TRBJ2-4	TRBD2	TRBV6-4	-	TGTGCCAGCAGCCCTAGCGGAGGGAGGAAAAACATTCAGTACTTC	CASSPSGGRKNIQYF
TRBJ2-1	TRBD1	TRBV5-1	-	TGCGCCGGCAGCTCGGGACAGGGTAATGAGCAGTTCTTC	CAGSSGQGNEQFF
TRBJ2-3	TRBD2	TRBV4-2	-	TGTGCCAGCAGCCAAGGAGAGCTAGCGGGCAGCACAGATACGCAGTATTTT	CASSQGELAGSTDTQYF
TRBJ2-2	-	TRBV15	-	TGTGCCACCAGCAGAGATCCCTTAGAAACAGGGTTGCCCGGGGAGCTGTTTTTT	CATSRDPLETGLPGELFF
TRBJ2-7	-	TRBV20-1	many	TGCAGTGCTAAACGGCAGGGTAGAGCGAACAAGTCCTCCTACGAGCAGTACTTC	CSAKRQGRANKSSYEQYF
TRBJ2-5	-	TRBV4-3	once	TGCGCCAGCAGCCGCCAGGGGTCAGAGACCCAGTACTTC	CASSRQGSETQYF
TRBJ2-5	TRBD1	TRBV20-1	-	TGCAGTGCTAGAGCCCCCGGGACAGGCCAAGAGACCCAGTACTTC	CSARAPGTGQETQYF
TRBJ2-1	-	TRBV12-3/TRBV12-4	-	TGTGCCAGCAGTTCGGACGGGATCTACAATGAGCAGTTCTTC	CASSSDGIYNEQFF
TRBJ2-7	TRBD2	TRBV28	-	TGTGCCACAACACCGGGGTTGAGCGGGAGGGTTACCTACGAGCAGTACTTC	CATTPGLSGRVTYEQYF
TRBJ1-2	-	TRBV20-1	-	TGCAGTGCTAGATTTGGAGCAGAGATAAGCTACACCTTC	CSARFGAEISYTF
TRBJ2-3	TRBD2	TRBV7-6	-	TGTGCCAGCAGCTTAGTTGGGGGGACTAGCGGCACAGATACGCAGTATTTT	CASSLVGGTSGTDTQYF
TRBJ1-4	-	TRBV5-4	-	TGTGCCAGCAGCTCTCAGCCTAATGAAAAACTGTTTTTT	CASSSQPNEKLFF
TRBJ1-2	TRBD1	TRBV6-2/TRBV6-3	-	TGTGCCAGCCAGGGGGCGTCTAACTATGGCTACACCTTC	CASQGASNYGYTF
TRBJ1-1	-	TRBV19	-	TGTGCCAGTAAACAGCTTACGGCGCAGGCTGAAGCTTTCTTT	CASKQLTAQAEAFF
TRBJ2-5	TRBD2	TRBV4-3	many	TGCGCCAGCAGCCAAGAAGGGACTAGCGGGCAAGAGACCCAGTACTTC	CASSQEGTSGQETQYF
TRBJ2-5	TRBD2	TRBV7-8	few	TGTGCCAGCAGCTTAGCCTCTTCTAGCGGGAGGAGTCAAGAGACCCAGTACTTC	CASSLASSSGRSQETQYF
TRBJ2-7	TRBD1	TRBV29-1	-	TGCAGCGTTGTGAGGGGGCAGGGGCGAGGAGAGCAGTACTTC	CSVVRGQGRGEQYF
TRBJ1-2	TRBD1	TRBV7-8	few	TGTGCCAGCAGCTTAGGCCCAGCTCACAGGGGGCCCGGTGGCTACACCTTC	CASSLGPAHRGPGGYTF
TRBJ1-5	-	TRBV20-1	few	TGCAGTGCTAGTGGACAACGCAATCAGCCCCAGCATTTT	CSASGQRNQPQHF
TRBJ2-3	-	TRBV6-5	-	TGTGCCAGCAGTTACTCGAAGAGCGGAACAGATACGCAGTATTTT	CASSYSKSGTDTQYF
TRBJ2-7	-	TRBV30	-	TGTGCCTGGAGTGTATTGGGCAGGGACGAGCAGTACTTC	CAWSVLGRDEQYF
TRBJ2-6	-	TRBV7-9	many	TGTGCCCCAGAGGGGGGCGCTGGGGCCAACGTCCTGACTTTC	CAPEGGAGANVLTF